This T cell receptor (beta chain) was retrieved from a study of blood T cell repertoires in COVID-19. Study overall: From the United States, Italy and Spain came samples of acute and convalescent COVID-19. The cDNA or gDNA used as material had been derived from T cells, B-cell-depleted T cells, or PBMCs.

Germline V gives CDR1 LNHDA, CDR2 SQIVND (reference sequence). Trimming cost V 4 bases and J 3 bases, with 18 bases left between them. This CDR3 is 17 amino acids long. In the original processing: Estimation of nucleated cell counts relied on the amplification of reference gene primers. Profiled with immunoSEQ multiplex PCR; TCRdb holds only in-frame clones, not every one. V and J calls and clone size are as listed in that table; D and trimming were resolved from the DNA. The data contain roughly 20,000 clones, 85% to 95% of them seen just once; the ten biggest clones take up around 5%. The sequence was obtained from a human donor in a cohort sampled during active COVID-19. This chain links TRBV19 with TRBJ2-2; D remains unclear. The sample taken for sequencing was peripheral blood. CDR3 in amino acids: CASSSDTFGPHTGELFF. In DNA form, the CDR3 reads TGTGCCAGTAGTAGCGACACGTTTGGGCCTCACACCGGGGAGCTGTTTTTT.